This T cell receptor (beta chain) was sequenced in a study of vaccination and CD4 T cells after COVID-19. With the Oncomine TCR Beta short-read assay, DNA from cultured CD4+ T cells was sequenced. Cultures of CD4+ T cells served as the source for extracting genomic DNA. TCRdb reanalysed the PCR reads using MiXCR and keeps one entry per CDR3 protein. Here the sample spans 5,500 to 7,500 distinct CDR3 sequences, under 60% being singletons. This clonotype was seen more than once but under ten times. Its specificity is unknown. Treatment indicated: approximately 11-day PBMC culture with coronavirus spike peptide pools or control peptides (ViraFEST assay). Via ViraFEST, peptide pools expanded antigen-specific T cells before TCR sequencing. With fresh IL-2 medium, half the medium was replaced on days 3 and 7. Germline loops: CDR1 SGDLS, CDR2 YYNGEE. The CDR3 totals 17 residues. The V gene end was trimmed by 4 bases and the J gene end by 3 bases; junction bases not matched to a gene: 8.

The J gene is TRBJ1-6, the V gene TRBV9; TRBD1 matches at 9 bases. Sequenced sample: CD4+ T cells from blood, cultured in vitro. This sequence was found in a human donor who had recovered from COVID-19. The CDR3 is CASSLGTGRFYNSPLHF. The CDR3 DNA reads as TGTGCCAGCAGCTTAGGGACAGGGAGGTTCTATAATTCACCCCTCCACTTT.